This T cell receptor (beta chain) appears in the sequencing data of a study of T cell repertoires in cytomegalovirus infection. Overall study: A matching HLA type, together with CMV infection, was signaled by public TCR beta signatures.

The CDR3 is 14 amino acids. Germline loops: CDR1 MNHNS, CDR2 SASEGT. V shed 4 bases and J shed 1 base, with 10 bases lying between them. In its sample, this clonotype was seen a few times. Antigen: not known. TCRdb reprocessed the reads with MiXCR, giving one entry per CDR3 protein. The table has about 920,000 distinct CDR3 sequences, roughly 30% seen once. The sample here was cultured CD8+ T cells from PBMCs, taken from culture after CMV antigen stimulation. The chain has TRBV6-1 and TRBJ1-1; D uncertain. This TCR was recovered from a human donor in good health (CMV status not recorded). Some clones in this sample may be carry-over from other donors' samples. The CDR3 here is CASSGRQENTEAFF. CDR3 sequence (DNA): TGTGCCAGCAGTGGTCGACAAGAGAACACTGAAGCTTTCTTT.